Each of the 5 T cell receptor beta chains below was sequenced from the same sample in a study of OX40 agonist ivuxolimab in advanced cancers. Generated by immunoSEQ multiplex PCR, the TCRdb table keeps only in-frame clones and is missing some. Here the sample spans about 80,000 clones, around 93% being singletons. The sequencing here drew on CD4+ or CD8+ T cells sorted from blood, taken in a trial of the OX40 agonist ivuxolimab. The receptors come from an adult with an advanced solid tumor such as melanoma, head and neck, liver or kidney cancer.

The chain employs TRBV18 and TRBJ2-3; 14 bases fit TRBD2. Trimming cost V 2 bases and J 0 bases; bases outside gene matches: 10. The CDR3 sequence is 20 residues long. Germline V gene data show CDR1 as KGHSH and CDR2 as LQKENI. The CDR3 protein is CASSPTEWTSGGLSTDTQYF. The CDR3 coding sequence is TGTGCCAGCTCACCAACCGAGTGGACTAGCGGGGGGTTAAGCACAGATACGCAGTATTTT. The full variable domain, with the rest looked up from reference TRBV18 and TRBJ2-3, is NAGVMQNPRHLVRRRGQEARLRCSPMKGHSHVYWYRQLPEEGLKFMVYLQKENIIDESGMPKERFSAEFPKEGPSILRIQQVVRGDSAAYFCASSPTEWTSGGLSTDTQYFGPGTRLTVL.

This chain links TRBV19 with TRBJ2-7; 9 bases agree with TRBD1. Germline V gives CDR1 LNHDA, CDR2 SQIVND (reference sequence). The CDR3 runs 13 residues. With 5 bases clipped from V and 5 bases from J, the junction kept 4 bases outside the gene matches. The CDR3 coding sequence is TGTGCCAGTAGTTTCTGGACAGGGGACGAGCAGTACTTC. It codes for CASSFWTGDEQYF.

The CDR3: CASSRTGLGEKLFF. The CDR3 DNA sequence: TGTGCCAGCAGCCGTACGGGCCTCGGGGAAAAACTGTTTTTT. V and J are TRBV5-5 and TRBJ1-4; D unresolved. The CDR3 runs to 14 residues. Germline V gene sequence: CDR1 SGHKS, CDR2 YYEKEE (reference sequence). V gave up 4 bases and J gave up 8 bases, with 15 bases separating them.

CDR3 DNA sequence: TGCAGCGTTGAAGGGCCTTACGAGCAGTACTTC. This translates into CSVEGPYEQYF. V usage is TRBV29-1 and J usage is TRBJ2-7; D remains ambiguous. Deletions cut 1 base from V and 4 bases from J, with 5 bases between. The CDR3 totals 11 residues. The germline V gene has CDR1 SQVTM and CDR2 ANQGSEA.

The chain links TRBV10-3 to TRBJ2-3, with 8 bases fitting TRBD1. Germline-derived CDR1 and CDR2 are ENHRY and SYGVKD. The length of the CDR3 is 13 residues. J lost 2 bases, V lost 8 bases, and 3 bases had no gene match. The CDR3 is CAIGQGSTDTQYF. The CDR3 DNA sequence: TGTGCCATCGGACAGGGATCCACAGATACGCAGTATTTT.